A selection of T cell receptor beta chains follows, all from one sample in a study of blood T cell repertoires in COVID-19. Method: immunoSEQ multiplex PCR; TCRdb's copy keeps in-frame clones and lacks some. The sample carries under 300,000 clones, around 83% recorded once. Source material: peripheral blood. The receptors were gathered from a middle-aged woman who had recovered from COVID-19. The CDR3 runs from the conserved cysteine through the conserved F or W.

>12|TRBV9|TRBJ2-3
CASSRSTDTQYF
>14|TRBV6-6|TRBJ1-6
CASTPGTGGLTLHF
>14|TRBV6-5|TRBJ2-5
CASSSLRRQETQYF
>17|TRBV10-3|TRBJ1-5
CAISESRGGYSNQPQHF
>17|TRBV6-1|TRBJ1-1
CASSEALLTGRNTEAFF
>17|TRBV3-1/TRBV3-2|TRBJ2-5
CASSPISQGSIQETQYF
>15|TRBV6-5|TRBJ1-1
CASSPWDRVDTEAFF
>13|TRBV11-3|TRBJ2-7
CASSLGVTGEQYF
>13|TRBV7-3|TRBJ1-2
CASSSRTGDGYTF
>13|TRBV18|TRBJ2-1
CASSPSTRLEQFF
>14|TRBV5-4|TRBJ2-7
CASSLDGTNYEQYF
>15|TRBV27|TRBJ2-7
CASIRFGQEPYEQYF
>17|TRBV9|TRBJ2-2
CASSVPRTGGRTGELFF
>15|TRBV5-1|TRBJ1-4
CASSLRGTGDEKLFF
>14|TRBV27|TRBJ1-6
CASKAGTGTSPLHF
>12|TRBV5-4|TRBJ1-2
CASSNRVSGYTF
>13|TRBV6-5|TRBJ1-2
CATTTELGYGYTF
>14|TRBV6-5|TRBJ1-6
CASRMTAEMTPLHF
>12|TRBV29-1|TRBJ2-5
CSVGGLQETQYF
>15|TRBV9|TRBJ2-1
CASSVSGSSYNEQFF
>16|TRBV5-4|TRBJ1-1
CASSLERALQGFEAFF
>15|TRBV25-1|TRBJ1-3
CASSESGAGGNTIYF
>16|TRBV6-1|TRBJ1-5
CASSDEGTGGLQPQHF
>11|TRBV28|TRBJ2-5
CATRRDETQYF
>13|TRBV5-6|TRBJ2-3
CASSGGASDTQYF
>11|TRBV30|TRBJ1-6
CAWGRAAGVHF
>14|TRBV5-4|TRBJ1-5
CASSPGQTNQPQHF
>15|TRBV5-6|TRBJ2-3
CASSSGQGWGDTQYF
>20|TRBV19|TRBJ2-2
CASTGLWDRSKVADTGELFF
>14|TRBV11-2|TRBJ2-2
CASSLGGLIGELFF
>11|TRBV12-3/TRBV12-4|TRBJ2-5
CASSLSETQYF
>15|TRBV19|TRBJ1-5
CASSMQGKDDQPQHF
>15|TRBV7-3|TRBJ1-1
CASSPRQGANTEAFF
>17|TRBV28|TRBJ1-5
CASSLSYADSLGRPQHF
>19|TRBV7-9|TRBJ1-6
CASSPDRKGLSSYNSPLHF
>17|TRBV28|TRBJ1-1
CASSGLVRLSMNTEAFF
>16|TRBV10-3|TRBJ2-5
CAISWGQGFREETQYF
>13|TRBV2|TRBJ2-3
CASTNGGINTQYF
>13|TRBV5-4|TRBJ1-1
CASSLQGNTEAFF
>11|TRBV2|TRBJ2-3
CASSVQDTQYF
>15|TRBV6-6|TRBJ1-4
CASRSTRKAREKLFF
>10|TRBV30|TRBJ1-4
CAWGGEELFF
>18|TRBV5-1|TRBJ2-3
CASSRSLLPTISTDTQYF
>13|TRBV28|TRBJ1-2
CASHSQGAGGYTF
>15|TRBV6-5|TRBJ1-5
CASSMVQGRDQPQHF
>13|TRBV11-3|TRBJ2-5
CASRSGTRGIQYF
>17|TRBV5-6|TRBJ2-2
CASSSMLGQGGDGELFF
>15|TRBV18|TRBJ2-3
CASSPLQGFADTQYF
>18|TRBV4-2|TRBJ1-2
CASSQDSSGARANYGYTF
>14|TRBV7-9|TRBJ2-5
CASSSRTSRETQYF
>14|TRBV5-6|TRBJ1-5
CASSLGVSNQPQHF
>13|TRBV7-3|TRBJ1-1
CASSSQPNTEAFF
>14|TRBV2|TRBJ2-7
CASSVRLVDYEQYF
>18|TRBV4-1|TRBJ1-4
CASSQGRDRGGTNEKLFF
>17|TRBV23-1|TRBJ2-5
CASSPPGTGRGVETQYF
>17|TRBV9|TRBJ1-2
CASSFSPFKQGYGGYTF
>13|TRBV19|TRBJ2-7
CASSPGGSYEQYF
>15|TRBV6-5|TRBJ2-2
CASGPVAGGGGELFF
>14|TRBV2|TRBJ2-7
CASRKDRGVHEQYF